The next 10 T cell receptor beta chains were all read from a single sample in a study of blood T cell repertoires in COVID-19. Sequenced by immunoSEQ multiplex PCR; TCRdb stores in-frame clones only, minus some. The sample holds roughly 260,000 clones, approximately 86% seen once. Sequenced material: PBMCs or T cells enriched from blood (not recorded which). These receptors all stem from a young woman who had recovered from COVID-19.

The chain carries TRBV6-6 and TRBJ1-5; D is undetermined. Trimming pared 6 bases from V and 9 bases from J, leaving 12 bases between. This CDR3 has 12 residues. Germline V gene data show CDR1 as MNHNY and CDR2 as SVGAGI (reference sequence). The chain's CDR3 is CASRSGDRPQHF. Written as DNA, the CDR3 is TGTGCCAGCAGGTCGGGAGATCGGCCCCAGCATTTT.

V usage is TRBV7-9 and J usage is TRBJ2-7, with unresolved D. Germline V gene data show CDR1 as SEHNR and CDR2 as FQNEAQ (reference sequence). The CDR3 sequence is 14 residues long. With 0 bases removed from V and 3 bases from J, the gap between germline ends came to 9 bases. CDR3 bases: TGTGCCAGCAGCTTAGCGCCCACGAGCTACGAGCAGTACTTC. This encodes CASSLAPTSYEQYF.

This clone was found once. The chain joins TRBV4-3 to TRBJ2-3; 12 nucleotides line up with TRBD2. Looked up from germline, CDR1 is LGHNA and CDR2 is YSLEER. J lost 2 bases, V lost 2 bases, and 17 bases had no gene match. The CDR3 is made up of 21 amino acids. In DNA form, the CDR3 reads TGCGCCAGCAGCCAACACCTATCAACCCTAGCGGGGGGGACCTACACAGATACGCAGTATTTT. The encoded protein is CASSQHLSTLAGGTYTDTQYF.

V usage is TRBV6-6 and J usage is TRBJ1-2; 7 bases are shared with TRBD1. Germline loops: CDR1 MNHNY, CDR2 SVGAGI (reference sequence). The CDR3 length is 17 residues. With 5 bases clipped from V and 3 bases from J, the junction kept 15 bases outside the gene matches. As DNA, the CDR3 is TGTGCCAGCAGTCCCCAGGAAGGGGGCGATAATGACTATGGCTACACCTTC. Protein: CASSPQEGGDNDYGYTF.

The V gene is TRBV7-7, the J gene TRBJ2-7, with D tentatively TRBD1 (5 bases). The CDR3 length is 17 residues. The V gene lost 5 bases and the J gene lost 7 bases, with 27 bases spanning the gap. Germline V gives CDR1 SSHAT, CDR2 FNYEAQ (reference sequence). This CDR3 is CASSPFSHYRFGGEQYF. The CDR3 DNA is TGTGCCAGCAGCCCCTTTTCACATTACAGGTTTGGTGGGGAGCAGTACTTC.

The chain links TRBV11-3 to TRBJ2-5; TRBD2 matches at 11 bases. Trimming at V came to 1 base and at J to 4 bases, leaving 14 bases not matched to a gene. This CDR3 comprises 19 residues. From germline, CDR1 is SGHNT and CDR2 YENEEA. Here the CDR3 reads CASSLVSTSGGIFGETQYF. DNA for the CDR3: TGTGCCAGCAGCTTAGTCTCCACTAGCGGGGGCATCTTTGGAGAGACCCAGTACTTC.

V usage is TRBV4-1 and J usage is TRBJ2-7; TRBD2 might be the D (5 bases). The CDR3 spans 13 residues. Germline-derived CDR1 and CDR2 are MGHRA and YSYEKL. V lost 0 bases, J lost 4 bases, and 7 bases lay in between. The CDR3: CASSQDRGYEQYF. CDR3 nucleotides: TGCGCCAGCAGCCAAGATCGGGGTTACGAGCAGTACTTC.

The chain couples TRBV12-3 or TRBV12-4 to TRBJ2-7, with 7 positions matching TRBD2. The CDR3 has 13 amino acids. V was clipped by 3 bases and J by 5 bases; unmatched bases: 4. The CDR3: CASSFVGGNEQYF. CDR3 in DNA: TGTGCCAGCAGTTTTGTGGGAGGGAACGAGCAGTACTTC.

The chain links TRBV5-1 to TRBJ1-1; 7 positions match TRBD1. From germline, CDR1 is SGHRS and CDR2 YFSETQ. The CDR3 consists of 14 residues. V dropped 0 bases and J dropped 7; count of bases not matched to a gene: 6. In DNA, the CDR3 is TGCGCCAGCAGCTTGGCCGGGACAGCCTTTGAAGCTTTCTTT. It is translated as CASSLAGTAFEAFF.

This clone came up a few times. The chain links TRBV19 to TRBJ1-5; possibly TRBD1 for D (6 bases). Germline CDR1 LNHDA, CDR2 SQIVND (reference sequence). Between the trimmed V and J ends, which lost 5 bases and 5 bases, there was a span of 10 bases. The CDR3 spans 13 residues. The CDR3, as DNA: TGTGCCAGTAGTGGGACATTGGATCAGCCCCAGCATTTT. Translated, it gives CASSGTLDQPQHF. Together with reference TRBV19 and TRBJ1-5, the CDR3 gives the full variable domain: DGGITQSPKYLFRKEGQNVTLSCEQNLNHDAMYWYRQDPGQGLRLIYYSQIVNDFQKGDIAEGYSVSREKKESFPLTVTSAQKNPTAFYLCASSGTLDQPQHFGDGTRLSIL.